This passage covers 10 T cell receptor beta chains from one sample sequenced in a study of Ad26.COV2.S vaccination and SARS-CoV-2 variants. Treatment described: around 19 received Ad26.COV2.S at low or high dose, single or two shots; 5 received placebo; per-sample allocation not given. Following the first vaccine or placebo injection, samples were taken on day 63. This table comes from immunoSEQ multiplex PCR, and its TCRdb copy is limited to in-frame clones, with some not included. The sample records 510,000 or so clones, around 88% being singletons. The material was peripheral blood, obtained in a trial of Ad26.COV2.S vaccine versus placebo. These receptors were obtained from a person between 18 and 65 years old who received the Ad26.COV2.S COVID-19 vaccine or a placebo.

The V call is TRBV5-1, the J call TRBJ2-5; D gene ambiguous. CDR1 and CDR2 from the germline V gene are SGHRS and YFSETQ. The ends were cut back, 0 bases at V and 2 bases at J, with 8 bases in the middle. This CDR3 region has 14 residues. The CDR3: CASSLGYRQETQYF. CDR3 in DNA: TGCGCCAGCAGCTTGGGGTACCGGCAAGAGACCCAGTACTTC.

The J gene is TRBJ1-1, the V gene TRBV28; TRBD1 agrees at 8 bases. In germline, CDR1 is MDHEN, CDR2 SYDVKM. This CDR3 is 16 amino acids long. Trimming took 11 bases from V and 6 from J; bases not matched to a gene: 20. CDR3 nucleotide sequence: TGTGCCTCCCGTGGCCGACGGACAGGGATCGACGCTGAAGCTTTCTTT. It specifies CASRGRRTGIDAEAFF.

The gene calls are TRBV27 and TRBJ1-2; 7 bases line up with TRBD1. The length of the CDR3 is 14 residues. V trimming: 5 bases; J trimming: 3 bases; junction bases outside the gene matches: 6. Germline V gene lookup returns CDR1 MNHEY and CDR2 SMNVEV (reference sequence). The CDR3 sequence is CASSRDSAYYGYTF. The CDR3 bases are TGTGCCAGCAGTAGGGACAGCGCCTACTATGGCTACACCTTC.

The chain employs TRBV7-9 and TRBJ2-3; D may match TRBD1 or TRBD2 (6 bases each). Trimming shortened V by 0 bases and J by 2 bases, and 15 bases separated the two germline ends. The CDR3 has 17 residues. Per the germline V gene, CDR1 is SEHNR and CDR2 is FQNEAQ (reference sequence). The CDR3 nucleotides are TGTGCCAGCAGCTTAGCCGTCAGGGGAGGACTCACAGATACGCAGTATTTT. Encoded protein: CASSLAVRGGLTDTQYF.

The chain uses TRBV20-1 and TRBJ2-7; 10 nucleotides agree with TRBD2. This CDR3 has 15 residues. The germline V gene encodes CDR1 DFQATT and CDR2 SNEGSKA (reference sequence). V lost 3 bases and J lost 3; bases outside the gene matches: 8. Here the CDR3 reads CSASKGTSAHYEQYF. The CDR3 DNA follows: TGCAGTGCTAGTAAAGGGACTAGCGCACACTACGAGCAGTACTTC.

The V call is TRBV28, the J call TRBJ2-1; 7 bases align to TRBD2. With 10 bases clipped from V and 0 bases from J, the junction kept 6 bases outside the gene matches. The CDR3 has 14 residues. Per germline, CDR1 MDHEN and CDR2 SYDVKM. The CDR3 reads CATGQRGSYNEQFF. The CDR3 coding sequence is TGTGCCACCGGCCAGCGGGGCTCCTACAATGAGCAGTTCTTC.

This rearrangement joins TRBV5-1 to TRBJ1-6; D remains ambiguous. Germline CDR1 and CDR2: SGHRS and YFSETQ. This CDR3 spans 17 amino acids. Trimming removed 2 bases from V and 5 bases from J, with 17 bases in between. The CDR3 protein is CASSFGLKAGDNSPLHF. Written as DNA, the CDR3 is TGCGCCAGCAGCTTCGGCCTTAAGGCGGGAGATAATTCACCCCTCCACTTT.

This chain uses TRBV28 with TRBJ1-2, with TRBD1 as a possible D gene (5 bases). V lost 6 bases and J 3 bases, leaving 8 bases between the germline ends. This CDR3 has 12 amino acids. Germline V lookup: CDR1 MDHEN, CDR2 SYDVKM. The CDR3 coding sequence is TGTGCCAGCAGCCTGACAGACTATGGCTACACCTTC. Translating gives CASSLTDYGYTF.

V is TRBV6-1 and J is TRBJ1-5; weak D call: TRBD1 (5 bases). Per germline, CDR1 MNHNS and CDR2 SASEGT. The CDR3 extends over 14 amino acids. V lost 3 bases, J lost 4 bases, and 10 bases lay in between. The CDR3 is CASSEGPLNQPQHF. In DNA, the CDR3 is TGTGCCAGCAGTGAGGGACCCTTAAATCAGCCCCAGCATTTT.

V gene TRBV9 combines with J gene TRBJ2-3; 8 bases map to TRBD1. This CDR3 spans 15 amino acids. Germline V lookup: CDR1 SGDLS, CDR2 YYNGEE. V gave up 4 bases and J gave up 2 bases; unmatched junction bases: 6. CDR3 bases: TGTGCCAGCAGCAAGAGACAGGGGACCACAGATACGCAGTATTTT. This sequence encodes CASSKRQGTTDTQYF.